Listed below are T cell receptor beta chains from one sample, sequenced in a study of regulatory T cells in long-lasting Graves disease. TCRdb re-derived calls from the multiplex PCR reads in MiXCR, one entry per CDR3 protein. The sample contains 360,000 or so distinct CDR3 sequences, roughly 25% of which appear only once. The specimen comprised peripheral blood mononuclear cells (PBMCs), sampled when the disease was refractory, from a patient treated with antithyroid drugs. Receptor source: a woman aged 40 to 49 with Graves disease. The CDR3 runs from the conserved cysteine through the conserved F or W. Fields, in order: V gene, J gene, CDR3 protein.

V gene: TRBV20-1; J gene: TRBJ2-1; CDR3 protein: CSEIAGVRNNEQFF
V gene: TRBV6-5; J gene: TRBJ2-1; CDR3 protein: CASSSPGQGFYNEQFF
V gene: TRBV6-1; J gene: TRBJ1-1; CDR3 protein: CASRSSGTNTEAFF
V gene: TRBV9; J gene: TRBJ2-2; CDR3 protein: CASSTRPETGELFF
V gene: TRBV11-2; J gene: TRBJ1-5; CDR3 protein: CASSPDRGPYQPQHF
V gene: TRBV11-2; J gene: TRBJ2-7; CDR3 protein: CASSPVGTSSHEQYF
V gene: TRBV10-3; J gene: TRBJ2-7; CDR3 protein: CAISESGGDVGEQYF
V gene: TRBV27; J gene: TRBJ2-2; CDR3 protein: CASSPGLYTGELFF
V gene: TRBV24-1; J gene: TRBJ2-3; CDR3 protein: CATGEKTGSTDTQYF
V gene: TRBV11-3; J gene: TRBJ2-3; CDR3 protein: CASSTSGSTDTQYF
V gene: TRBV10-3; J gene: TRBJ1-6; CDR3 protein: CAIRRDKSRNSPLHF
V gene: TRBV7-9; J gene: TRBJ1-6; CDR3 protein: CASSTGTGGYNSPLHF
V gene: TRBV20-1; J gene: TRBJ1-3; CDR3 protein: CSAAGLTSGNTIYF
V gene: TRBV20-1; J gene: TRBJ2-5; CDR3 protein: CSAPPGGRETQYF
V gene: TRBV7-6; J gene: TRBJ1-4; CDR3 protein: CASSLTIWAGNEKLFF
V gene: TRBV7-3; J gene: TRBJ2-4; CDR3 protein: CASSLNPPLTGDKNIQYF
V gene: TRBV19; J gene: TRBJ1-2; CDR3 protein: CASSIKPTYGYTF
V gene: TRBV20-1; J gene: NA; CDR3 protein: CSATPLAGGPNEQFF
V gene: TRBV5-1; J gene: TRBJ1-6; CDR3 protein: CASRYRQVDSPLHF
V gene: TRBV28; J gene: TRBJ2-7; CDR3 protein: CASKPGQRTYEQYF
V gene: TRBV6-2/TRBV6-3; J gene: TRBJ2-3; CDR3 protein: CASSYSDWDTQYF
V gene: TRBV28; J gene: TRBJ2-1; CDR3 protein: CASSLVGATEDEQFF
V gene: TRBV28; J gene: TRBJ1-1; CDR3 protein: CASSPLTGANTEAFF
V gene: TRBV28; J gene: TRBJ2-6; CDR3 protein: CASRTQGAGSGANVLTF
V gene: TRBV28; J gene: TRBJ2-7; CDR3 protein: CASSLGGWYSYEQYF
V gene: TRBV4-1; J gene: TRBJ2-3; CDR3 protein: CASSPPAGEADTQYF
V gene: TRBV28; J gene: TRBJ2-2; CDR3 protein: CASSFLGLTGELFF
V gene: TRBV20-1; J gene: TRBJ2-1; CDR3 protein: CSAMTSLSYNEQFF
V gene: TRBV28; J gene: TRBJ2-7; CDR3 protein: CASSPISASHYYEQYF
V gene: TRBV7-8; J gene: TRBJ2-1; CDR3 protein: CASSPMGAVYNEQFF
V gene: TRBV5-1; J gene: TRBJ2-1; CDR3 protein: CASSLGGFLSYNEQFF
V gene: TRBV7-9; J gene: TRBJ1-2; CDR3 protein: CASSLSSPGTGSYGYTF
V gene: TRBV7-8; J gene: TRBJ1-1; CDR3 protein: CASSPEGSTEAFF
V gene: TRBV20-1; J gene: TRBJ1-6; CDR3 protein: CSARDPPPVSPLHF
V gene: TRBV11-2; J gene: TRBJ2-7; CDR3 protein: CASSFGQGINEQYF
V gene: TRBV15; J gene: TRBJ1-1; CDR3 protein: CATSIRTAMNTEAFF
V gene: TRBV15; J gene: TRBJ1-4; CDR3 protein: CATSRDARSSEKLFF
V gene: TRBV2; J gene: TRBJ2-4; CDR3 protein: CASTGTGGIAKNIQYF
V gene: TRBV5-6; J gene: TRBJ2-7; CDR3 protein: CASSFGQGASEQYF
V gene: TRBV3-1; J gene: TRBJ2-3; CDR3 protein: CASSQDRRQYF
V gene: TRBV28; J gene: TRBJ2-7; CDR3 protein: CASSLRQVMTSGSYEQYF
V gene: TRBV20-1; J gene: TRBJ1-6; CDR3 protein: CSASLQVSPLHF
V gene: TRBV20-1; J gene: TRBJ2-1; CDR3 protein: CSAGPRVRRDEQFF
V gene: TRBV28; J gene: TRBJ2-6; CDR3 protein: CASNPSGANVLTF
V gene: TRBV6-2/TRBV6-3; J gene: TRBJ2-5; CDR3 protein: CASSPTSGQTQYF
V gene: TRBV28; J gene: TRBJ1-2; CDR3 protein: CASSFLSFYGYTF
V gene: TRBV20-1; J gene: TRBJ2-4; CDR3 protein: CSARDVGLAGQAKNIQYF
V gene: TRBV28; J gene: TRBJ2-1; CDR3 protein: CASSFDSGSYNEQFF
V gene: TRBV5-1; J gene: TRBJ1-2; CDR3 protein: CASSWDSSTAYGYTF
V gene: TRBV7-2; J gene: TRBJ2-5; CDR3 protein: CASSFNRGRDETQYF
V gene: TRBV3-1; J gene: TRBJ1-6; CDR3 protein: CASSQGGNSPLHF
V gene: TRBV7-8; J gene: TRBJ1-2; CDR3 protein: CASSLGLRGDYGYTF
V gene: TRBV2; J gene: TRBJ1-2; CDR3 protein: CASSRSPIYGYTF
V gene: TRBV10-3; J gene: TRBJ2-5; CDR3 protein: CAIRKSGPKGETQYF
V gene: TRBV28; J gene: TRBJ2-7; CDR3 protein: CASSGPGRPYEQYF
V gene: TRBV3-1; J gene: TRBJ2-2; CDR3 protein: CASSHSGTYSTGELFF
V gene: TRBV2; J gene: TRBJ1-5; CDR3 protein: CASSDAGNQPQHF